A single sample is the source of the 32 T cell receptor beta chains below, sequenced in a study of blood T cell repertoires in COVID-19. Clones were read by immunoSEQ multiplex PCR, and TCRdb kept only the in-frame ones, dropping some. The data show some 200,000 clones, about 90% seen once. Sequenced sample: PBMCs or T cells enriched from blood (not recorded which). These receptors originate from a woman aged 25 to 39 who had recovered from COVID-19.

This clone was counted a few times. The rearrangement uses TRBV6-4 and TRBJ2-1, with 10 positions matching TRBD2. The CDR3 contains 14 residues. The ends lost 3 bases at V and 8 bases at J; junction bases unmatched: 4. Germline CDR1 reads MRHNA; CDR2 reads SNTAGT. CDR3 coding DNA: TGTGCCAGCAGTGAAGCGGGGGGGCCGGATGAGCAGTTCTTC. It is translated as CASSEAGGPDEQFF.

The chain couples TRBV24-1 to TRBJ1-1; D may be TRBD1 (6 bases). The germline CDR1 and CDR2 sequences are KGHDR and SFDVKD. CDR3 length: 15 amino acids. Trimming took off 7 bases at V and 7 bases at J, with 21 bases between the two ends. CDR3 residues: CATSNGGGGNVEAFF. The CDR3 DNA follows: TGTGCCACCAGCAACGGGGGAGGGGGAAATGTTGAAGCTTTCTTT.

This clone appeared a few times. This rearrangement joins TRBV2 to TRBJ1-4; D is uncertain. Germline assignment: CDR1 SNHLY and CDR2 FYNNEI. The length of the CDR3 is 12 residues. Deletions cut 6 bases from V and 10 bases from J, with 12 bases between. The CDR3, as DNA: TGTGCCAGCAGCCCCGAGGGAGGAAAACTGTTTTTT. Its protein product is CASSPEGGKLFF.

V gene TRBV24-1 combines with J gene TRBJ1-5; 7 bases are a match to TRBD1. The V gene end was trimmed by 5 bases and the J gene end by 5 bases; junction bases not matched to a gene: 5. CDR3 size: 14 residues. Germline V CDR1 and CDR2: KGHDR, SFDVKD. In DNA form, the CDR3 reads TGTGCCACCAGTGGAGGGGGCCGGGATCAGCCCCAGCATTTT. Its translation: CATSGGGRDQPQHF.

The chain links TRBV19 to TRBJ1-4; D might be TRBD1 (5 bases). The germline gives CDR1 LNHDA, CDR2 SQIVND (reference sequence). V dropped 3 bases and J dropped 7 bases, with 12 bases sitting between them. This CDR3 comprises 14 residues. CDR3 sequence (DNA): TGTGCCAGTAGTATTCAAGGGGCAGGTGAAAAACTGTTTTTT. This codes for CASSIQGAGEKLFF.

This clone was found a few times. The V call is TRBV7-2, the J call TRBJ2-7, with D unresolved. The CDR3 has 14 residues. Trimming left V 2 bases short and J 5 bases short, with 13 bases between. The germline V gene has CDR1 SGHTA and CDR2 FQGNSA. The CDR3 loop reads CASSLLSRRNEQYF. The CDR3 DNA sequence: TGTGCCAGCAGCTTACTATCAAGGCGGAACGAGCAGTACTTC. Full variable domain (missing parts from reference TRBV7-2 and TRBJ2-7): GAGVSQSPSNKVTEKGKDVELRCDPISGHTALYWYRQSLGQGLEFLIYFQGNSAPDKSGLPSDRFSAERTGGSVSTLTIQRTQQEDSAVYLCASSLLSRRNEQYFGPGTRLTVT.

The genes are TRBV7-9 and TRBJ1-2; TRBD1 aligns across 7 bases. V was clipped by 2 bases and J by 6 bases; unmatched bases: 12. From germline, CDR1 is SEHNR and CDR2 FQNEAQ (reference sequence). The CDR3 is 16 residues long. In DNA, the CDR3 is TGTGCCAGCAGCTTACGGGTGGGAAGACAGGGAGATGGCTACACCTTC. Translated, it gives CASSLRVGRQGDGYTF. Full variable domain (missing parts from reference TRBV7-9 and TRBJ1-2): DTGVSQNPRHKITKRGQNVTFRCDPISEHNRLYWYRQTLGQGPEFLTYFQNEAQLEKSRLLSDRFSAERPKGSFSTLEIQRTEQGDSAMYLCASSLRVGRQGDGYTFGSGTRLTVV.

The chain joins TRBV29-1 to TRBJ2-3, with a tentative D call TRBD1 (6 bases). Trimming removed 6 bases at V and 2 bases at J, with 21 bases between. This CDR3 has 16 amino acids. Germline CDR1 SQVTM, CDR2 ANQGSEA. CDR3 nucleotide sequence: TGCAGCGTCCAAAATGAGGGGGAGACCACCACAGATACGCAGTATTTT. It translates to CSVQNEGETTTDTQYF.

This chain links TRBV12-3 or TRBV12-4 with TRBJ2-1, with D hard to call. V was clipped by 2 bases and J by 7 bases, with 6 bases between them. The CDR3 length is 12 residues. The CDR3 loop reads CASSLWLNEQFF. The DNA of the CDR3 is TGTGCCAGCAGTTTATGGCTGAATGAGCAGTTCTTC.

The chain recombines TRBV5-1 with TRBJ1-6; TRBD1 matches 7 bases. The CDR3 spans 15 residues. Germline V CDR1 and CDR2: SGHRS, YFSETQ. The junction had 5 bases not matched to a gene; V was cut back by 0 bases and J by 8 bases. CDR3 protein: CASSLVDRDYSPLHF. The CDR3 nucleotides are TGCGCCAGCAGCTTGGTTGACAGGGATTATTCACCCCTCCACTTT.

V and J are TRBV19 and TRBJ1-5; 8 positions agree with TRBD1. The CDR3 loop spans 13 amino acids. The V segment lost 9 bases and the J segment 3 bases; nucleotides outside the gene matches: 4. The germline gives CDR1 LNHDA, CDR2 SQIVND (reference sequence). DNA of the CDR3: TGTGCCAGCACCAGGGGGCCCAATCAGCCCCAGCATTTT. Translated, it gives CASTRGPNQPQHF.

The genes are TRBV18 and TRBJ1-4; unclear D gene. Trimming removed 5 bases at V and 2 bases at J, with 18 bases between. Germline values: CDR1 KGHSH, CDR2 LQKENI. The CDR3 sequence is 17 residues long. CDR3 sequence reads: CASSSTSLSPTNEKLFF. CDR3 nucleotide sequence: TGTGCCAGCTCATCTACTTCCCTTAGCCCCACTAATGAAAAACTGTTTTTT.

The chain has TRBV2 and TRBJ1-6; D is unclear. Germline loops: CDR1 SNHLY, CDR2 FYNNEI. CDR3 length: 14 residues. The V gene lost 7 bases and the J gene lost 0 bases, with 7 bases spanning the gap. The CDR3 nucleotides read TGTGCCAGCAAGAGTAGCTCCTATAATTCACCCCTCCACTTT. The encoded protein is CASKSSSYNSPLHF.

V gene TRBV11-3 combines with J gene TRBJ2-2, with TRBD1 matching over 7 bases. This CDR3 region has 14 residues. With V trimmed by 5 bases and J by 3 bases, 3 bases remained unmatched. The germline CDR1 and CDR2 sequences are SGHNT and YENEEA. CDR3: CASSPGTDTGELFF. CDR3 DNA sequence: TGTGCCAGCAGCCCTGGGACAGACACCGGGGAGCTGTTTTTT. The complete variable domain, with remaining parts taken from reference TRBV11-3 and TRBJ2-2, reads EAGVVQSPRYKIIEKKQPVAFWCNPISGHNTLYWYLQNLGQGPELLIRYENEEAVDDSQLPKDRFSAERLKGVDSTLKIQPAELGDSAVYLCASSPGTDTGELFFGEGSRLTVL.

The V and J genes are TRBV27 and TRBJ1-2; 9 bases line up with TRBD1. The germline V gene encodes CDR1 MNHEY and CDR2 SMNVEV (reference sequence). V gave up 8 bases and J gave up 1 base; unmatched junction bases: 8. The CDR3 totals 15 residues. This CDR3 reads CASGILDRGNYGYTF. The CDR3 nucleotides read TGTGCCAGCGGAATTCTGGACAGGGGTAACTATGGCTACACCTTC.

In this sample, this clone turned up once. CDR3 sequence (DNA): TGCAGCGTTGATGAAGGGGGGGTAAACACTGAAGCTTTCTTT. This translates into CSVDEGGVNTEAFF. V is TRBV29-1 and J is TRBJ1-1, with D possibly being TRBD1 (6 bases). This CDR3 region has 14 residues. V lost 3 bases, J lost 2 bases, and 13 bases lay in between. Germline-derived CDR1 and CDR2 are SQVTM and ANQGSEA.

This clone was observed a few times. Different DNA sequences within this sample yield the same CDR3. V and J are TRBV9 and TRBJ2-5, with TRBD2 identical over 10 bases. Trimming at V came to 0 bases and at J to 5 bases, leaving 4 bases not matched to a gene. Germline V CDR1 and CDR2: SGDLS, YYNGEE. The CDR3 sequence is 15 residues long. The CDR3: CASSVGAGGPETQYF. The CDR3 DNA sequence: TGTGCCAGCAGCGTAGGAGCGGGGGGGCCCGAGACCCAGTACTTC.

The rearrangement uses TRBV30 and TRBJ2-7, with 15 bases fitting TRBD2. The junction had 6 bases not matched to a gene; V was cut back by 1 base and J by 2 bases. CDR1 and CDR2 (germline): GTSNPN, SVGIG (reference sequence). CDR3 size: 17 residues. The CDR3, as DNA: TGTGCCTGGAGTGCACGGGGACTAGCGGGAGGTACCTACGAGCAGTACTTC. Amino acids: CAWSARGLAGGTYEQYF.

This chain joins TRBV5-4 and TRBJ1-2; D not certain. Trimming left V 4 bases short and J 0 bases short, with 10 bases between. Germline CDR1 SGHNT, CDR2 YYREEE (reference sequence). This CDR3 has 14 residues. The CDR3 loop reads CASSPGLANYGYTF. In DNA form, the CDR3 reads TGTGCCAGCAGCCCCGGGTTAGCTAACTATGGCTACACCTTC.

The CDR3, as DNA: TGTGCCATTCCGACTAGCGGGGTTGCCTCCTACAATGAGCAGTTCTTC. Amino acid sequence: CAIPTSGVASYNEQFF. The V call is TRBV2, the J call TRBJ2-1, with 11 bases that match TRBD2. This CDR3 spans 16 amino acids. Trimming took 10 bases from V and 0 from J; bases not matched to a gene: 8. Germline V CDR1 and CDR2: SNHLY, FYNNEI.

V gene TRBV30 combines with J gene TRBJ2-7; D might be TRBD2 (7 bases). From germline, CDR1 is GTSNPN and CDR2 SVGIG (reference sequence). V shed 0 bases and J shed 6 bases, with 9 bases lying between them. CDR3 length: 12 residues. CDR3 coding DNA: TGTGCCTGGAGTGTGGGAGGGGGCGAGCAGTACTTC. This gives the protein CAWSVGGGEQYF.

The genes are TRBV11-2 and TRBJ1-4, with D possibly TRBD1 on 6 matching bases. The CDR3 totals 14 residues. Deletions cut 5 bases from V and 7 bases from J, with 14 bases between. CDR1 and CDR2 (germline): SGHAT, FQNNGV. CDR3 loop: CASSPQGHIEKLFF. The CDR3 nucleotides read TGTGCCAGCAGCCCGCAGGGACATATTGAAAAACTGTTTTTT. The variable domain in full, completed from reference TRBV11-2 and TRBJ1-4, reads EAGVAQSPRYKIIEKRQSVAFWCNPISGHATLYWYQQILGQGPKLLIQFQNNGVVDDSQLPKDRFSAERLKGVDSTLKIQPAKLEDSAVYLCASSPQGHIEKLFFGSGTQLSVL.

The V and J genes are TRBV7-6 and TRBJ2-1; D uncertain. CDR3 length equals 15 residues. Germline assignment: CDR1 SGHVS and CDR2 FNYEAQ. The V and J ends lost 1 base and 0 bases respectively, with 7 bases between them. CDR3 bases: TGTGCCAGCAGCTTAGGGAGTAGCTCCTACAATGAGCAGTTCTTC. Translation gives CASSLGSSSYNEQFF.

The chain carries TRBV5-1 and TRBJ2-1; weak D call: TRBD2 (6 bases). CDR1 is SGHRS and CDR2 is YFSETQ in the germline V gene. The length of the CDR3 is 15 residues. Trimming took 0 bases from V and 5 from J, leaving 12 bases between them. CDR3 DNA sequence: TGCGCCAGCAGCTTGGTGGTAGCGGATAACAATGAGCAGTTCTTC. As protein: CASSLVVADNNEQFF.

The table lists this clone with a few counts. The V gene is TRBV19, the J gene TRBJ1-5; unclear D gene. V dropped 5 bases and J dropped 4 bases, with 12 bases sitting between them. This CDR3 is 14 amino acids long. Germline values: CDR1 LNHDA, CDR2 SQIVND (reference sequence). The CDR3 DNA is TGTGCCAGTAGTGAACGACGGGGAAATCAGCCCCAGCATTTT. This gives the protein CASSERRGNQPQHF.

V usage is TRBV4-2 and J usage is TRBJ1-1, with TRBD1 matching 8 bases. Germline lookup yields CDR1 LGHNA and CDR2 YNFKEQ. V lost 3 bases to trimming and J lost 4 bases; unmatched junction nucleotides: 10. This CDR3 has 16 residues. CDR3: CASSQSQGGVSTEAFF. The CDR3 nucleotides read TGTGCCAGCAGCCAGTCACAGGGGGGCGTTAGCACTGAAGCTTTCTTT.

This clone was detected many times. The genes are TRBV11-2 and TRBJ2-7; 8 bases match TRBD2. This CDR3 has 16 residues. CDR1 and CDR2 from the germline V gene are SGHAT and FQNNGV. V was pared by 5 bases and J by 0 bases, with 9 bases of the junction left unmatched. The CDR3 spells CASSPVSGGSSYEQYF. CDR3 nucleotides: TGTGCCAGCAGCCCAGTATCGGGGGGGAGCTCCTACGAGCAGTACTTC.

The genes are TRBV5-1 and TRBJ1-1, with 11 positions matching TRBD1. The CDR3 totals 15 residues. J lost 10 bases, V lost 5 bases, and 13 bases had no gene match. CDR1 SGHRS and CDR2 YFSETQ come from the germline V gene. CDR3 amino acids: CASRDPGQGVSGAFF. CDR3 nucleotide sequence: TGCGCCAGCAGGGATCCGGGACAGGGGGTATCTGGAGCTTTCTTT. Complete variable domain (other parts from reference TRBV5-1 and TRBJ1-1): KAGVTQTPRYLIKTRGQQVTLSCSPISGHRSVSWYQQTPGQGLQFLFEYFSETQRNKGNFPGRFSGRQFSNSRSEMNVSTLELGDSALYLCASRDPGQGVSGAFFGQGTRLTVV.

The V and J genes are TRBV7-3 and TRBJ2-7, with TRBD2 matching over 14 bases. The CDR3 consists of 19 residues. Looked up from germline, CDR1 is SGHTA and CDR2 is FQGTGA. V lost 5 bases to trimming and J lost 6 bases; unmatched junction nucleotides: 18. CDR3 amino acids: CASSARGGLAGDYPGEQYF. The CDR3 DNA is TGTGCCAGCAGCGCCCGAGGGGGACTAGCGGGAGACTACCCGGGCGAGCAGTACTTC. Complete variable domain (other parts from reference TRBV7-3 and TRBJ2-7): GAGVSQTPSNKVTEKGKYVELRCDPISGHTALYWYRQSLGQGPEFLIYFQGTGAADDSGLPNDRFFAVRPEGSVSTLKIQRTERGDSAVYLCASSARGGLAGDYPGEQYFGPGTRLTVT.

Only a few counts were recorded for this clone. DNA for the CDR3: TGTGCCAGCAGCTTAAATATCGCTGAAGCTTTCTTT. Amino acids: CASSLNIAEAFF. The rearrangement links TRBV7-9 to TRBJ1-1; no reliable D call. V lost 2 bases to trimming and J lost 6 bases, with 7 bases between them. Germline V gene sequence: CDR1 SEHNR, CDR2 FQNEAQ (reference sequence). The CDR3 runs 12 residues. The whole variable domain, remainder taken from reference TRBV7-9 and TRBJ1-1, is DTGVSQNPRHKITKRGQNVTFRCDPISEHNRLYWYRQTLGQGPEFLTYFQNEAQLEKSRLLSDRFSAERPKGSFSTLEIQRTEQGDSAMYLCASSLNIAEAFFGQGTRLTVV.

The chain couples TRBV3-1 (or the pseudogene TRBV3-2) to TRBJ2-7; TRBD1 aligns across 12 bases. The CDR3 length is 16 residues. V shed 3 bases and J 6 bases; nucleotides not matched to a gene: 9. The germline gives CDR1 LGHDT, CDR2 YNNKEL (reference sequence). This chain's CDR3 is CASSQGPGTGGPEQYF. The DNA for the CDR3 is TGTGCCAGCAGCCAGGGACCCGGGACAGGGGGCCCCGAGCAGTACTTC.

This clone was seen just once. The genes are TRBV19 and TRBJ1-2; D is unresolved. Germline V gene lookup returns CDR1 LNHDA and CDR2 SQIVND (reference sequence). Trimming removed 2 bases at V and 6 bases at J, with 10 bases between. The CDR3 covers 13 residues. CDR3 coding DNA: TGTGCCAGTAGTATAAGCGACGAGCATGGCTACACCTTC. It specifies CASSISDEHGYTF. Based on the CDR3 plus reference TRBV19 and TRBJ1-2, the full variable domain is DGGITQSPKYLFRKEGQNVTLSCEQNLNHDAMYWYRQDPGQGLRLIYYSQIVNDFQKGDIAEGYSVSREKKESFPLTVTSAQKNPTAFYLCASSISDEHGYTFGSGTRLTVV.